These T cell receptor beta chains were read from a single sample in a study of response to subunit inactivated influenza vaccine. One entry per CDR3 protein, called by TCRdb with MiXCR from the RT-PCR reads. The sample consists of 600,000 to 850,000 distinct CDR3 sequences, around 15% of them appearing once. Sequenced here: PBMCs from blood, sampled about 14 days before vaccination. These receptors were collected from a man between 45 and 60 years old who received an inactivated influenza vaccine. Both conserved end residues are part of each CDR3. The D gene is left open where the match is weak. The size entry is marked missing in some rows and otherwise reads once, few, many or a size class.

J gene: TRBJ1-2
D gene: -
CDR3 length: 14
V gene: TRBV28
clone size: few
CDR3 protein: CASSFRQVRYGYTF
CDR3 DNA: TGTGCCAGCAGTTTCCGACAGGTTCGCTATGGCTACACCTTC

J gene: TRBJ2-1
D gene: TRBD2
CDR3 length: 16
V gene: TRBV3-1
clone size: few
CDR3 protein: CASSHPSGGSYNEQFF
CDR3 DNA: TGTGCCAGCAGCCACCCTAGCGGGGGATCCTACAATGAGCAGTTCTTC

J gene: TRBJ2-3
D gene: TRBD2
CDR3 length: 17
V gene: TRBV28
clone size: many
CDR3 protein: CASSFTTSGTGADTQYF
CDR3 DNA: TGTGCCAGCAGTTTTACGACTAGCGGGACGGGGGCAGATACGCAGTATTTT

J gene: TRBJ2-1
D gene: -
CDR3 length: 17
V gene: TRBV11-2
clone size: few
CDR3 protein: CASSLLASGPGINEQFF
CDR3 DNA: TGTGCCAGCAGCTTACTCGCCAGCGGACCTGGAATCAATGAGCAGTTCTTC

J gene: TRBJ2-5
D gene: -
CDR3 length: 13
V gene: TRBV6-2/TRBV6-3
clone size: few
CDR3 protein: CASTQTRDGTQYF
CDR3 DNA: TGTGCCAGCACTCAAACCCGGGATGGGACCCAGTACTTC

J gene: TRBJ1-5
D gene: -
CDR3 length: 12
V gene: TRBV6-1
clone size: few
CDR3 protein: CASSQFNQPQHF
CDR3 DNA: TGTGCCAGCAGCCAATTCAATCAGCCCCAGCATTTT

J gene: TRBJ2-7
D gene: -
CDR3 length: 13
V gene: TRBV12-5
clone size: -
CDR3 protein: CASGLVASYEQYF
CDR3 DNA: TGTGCTAGTGGTTTGGTAGCCTCCTACGAGCAGTACTTC

J gene: TRBJ2-7
D gene: -
CDR3 length: 16
V gene: TRBV12-3/TRBV12-4
clone size: many
CDR3 protein: CASSPSFPVQSYEQYF
CDR3 DNA: TGTGCCAGCAGTCCCTCTTTCCCAGTCCAATCCTACGAGCAGTACTTC

J gene: TRBJ2-1
D gene: TRBD2
CDR3 length: 17
V gene: TRBV28
clone size: few
CDR3 protein: CASSLDALAGIGNEQFF
CDR3 DNA: TGTGCCAGCAGTTTAGATGCCCTAGCGGGAATCGGTAATGAGCAGTTCTTC

J gene: TRBJ2-4
D gene: TRBD1
CDR3 length: 16
V gene: TRBV15
clone size: -
CDR3 protein: CATSRPGQVAKNIQYF
CDR3 DNA: TGTGCCACCAGCAGACCGGGACAGGTAGCCAAAAACATTCAGTACTTC

J gene: TRBJ2-1
D gene: TRBD2
CDR3 length: 17
V gene: TRBV5-5
clone size: -
CDR3 protein: CASSLEPTSGRYGEQFF
CDR3 DNA: TGTGCCAGCAGCTTGGAGCCCACTAGCGGGAGATATGGTGAGCAGTTCTTC

J gene: TRBJ2-3
D gene: -
CDR3 length: 16
V gene: TRBV3-1
clone size: -
CDR3 protein: CASSQDPDPSTDTQYF
CDR3 DNA: TGTGCCAGCAGCCAAGATCCTGACCCAAGCACAGATACGCAGTATTTT

J gene: TRBJ1-5
D gene: TRBD1
CDR3 length: 17
V gene: TRBV12-3/TRBV12-4
clone size: -
CDR3 protein: CASSQTGSLLSEQPQHF
CDR3 DNA: TGTGCCAGCAGCCAGACAGGGAGCCTTCTTTCGGAACAGCCCCAGCATTTT

J gene: TRBJ2-4
D gene: -
CDR3 length: 13
V gene: TRBV20-1
clone size: -
CDR3 protein: CSRSTLAKNIQYF
CDR3 DNA: TGCAGTCGGAGCACACTAGCCAAAAACATTCAGTACTTC

J gene: TRBJ1-1
D gene: -
CDR3 length: 12
V gene: TRBV20-1
clone size: many
CDR3 protein: CSARQPNTEAFF
CDR3 DNA: TGCAGTGCTAGACAGCCGAACACTGAAGCTTTCTTT

J gene: TRBJ1-4
D gene: -
CDR3 length: 15
V gene: TRBV6-1
clone size: -
CDR3 protein: CASSPGGGLGGKLFF
CDR3 DNA: TGTGCCAGCAGCCCTGGGGGCGGCCTCGGTGGAAAACTGTTTTTT

J gene: TRBJ1-5
D gene: TRBD1
CDR3 length: 16
V gene: TRBV6-2/TRBV6-3
clone size: few
CDR3 protein: CASSFLYRGRGQPQHF
CDR3 DNA: TGTGCCAGCAGTTTCCTCTACAGGGGGCGGGGGCAGCCCCAGCATTTT

J gene: TRBJ2-1
D gene: TRBD2
CDR3 length: 15
V gene: TRBV25-1
clone size: -
CDR3 protein: CASTRLAGAHNEQFF
CDR3 DNA: TGTGCCAGCACCAGACTAGCGGGGGCCCACAATGAGCAGTTCTTC

J gene: TRBJ2-1
D gene: TRBD1
CDR3 length: 14
V gene: TRBV29-1
clone size: -
CDR3 protein: CSVRRGQGPNEQFF
CDR3 DNA: TGCAGCGTTCGAAGGGGACAGGGCCCCAATGAGCAGTTCTTC

J gene: TRBJ2-2
D gene: TRBD1
CDR3 length: 15
V gene: TRBV5-6
clone size: few
CDR3 protein: CASSWGQGASGELFF
CDR3 DNA: TGTGCCAGCAGCTGGGGACAGGGGGCATCCGGGGAGCTGTTTTTT

J gene: TRBJ1-5
D gene: -
CDR3 length: 13
V gene: TRBV7-2
clone size: -
CDR3 protein: CASSFTGYQPQHF
CDR3 DNA: TGTGCCAGCAGCTTTACAGGGTATCAGCCCCAGCATTTT

J gene: TRBJ2-3
D gene: TRBD2
CDR3 length: 18
V gene: TRBV20-1
clone size: -
CDR3 protein: CSAQSGRLARSSTDTQYF
CDR3 DNA: TGCAGTGCCCAGAGCGGGAGATTAGCGAGATCTAGCACAGATACGCAGTATTTT

J gene: TRBJ2-1
D gene: -
CDR3 length: 12
V gene: TRBV25-1
clone size: -
CDR3 protein: CASRLGAREQFF
CDR3 DNA: TGTGCCAGCAGATTAGGGGCGAGAGAGCAGTTCTTC

J gene: TRBJ2-7
D gene: -
CDR3 length: 18
V gene: TRBV27
clone size: -
CDR3 protein: CASSLRGRGKMGRYEQYF
CDR3 DNA: TGTGCCAGCAGTTTAAGGGGCAGGGGAAAGATGGGGAGATACGAGCAGTACTTC

J gene: TRBJ2-5
D gene: TRBD2
CDR3 length: 12
V gene: TRBV29-1
clone size: -
CDR3 protein: CSGGLAGETQYF
CDR3 DNA: TGCAGCGGGGGACTAGCGGGAGAGACCCAGTACTTC

J gene: TRBJ1-6
D gene: -
CDR3 length: 20
V gene: TRBV7-8
clone size: many
CDR3 protein: CASSLAGLDWDTRANSPLHF
CDR3 DNA: TGTGCCAGCAGCTTAGCGGGTTTAGATTGGGACACAAGGGCTAATTCACCCCTCCACTTT

J gene: TRBJ2-6
D gene: -
CDR3 length: 16
V gene: TRBV18
clone size: -
CDR3 protein: CASSPTRTSGANVLTF
CDR3 DNA: TGTGCCAGCTCGCCTACAAGGACCTCCGGGGCCAACGTCCTGACTTTC

J gene: TRBJ2-2
D gene: TRBD2
CDR3 length: 16
V gene: TRBV11-2
clone size: -
CDR3 protein: CASSLAPTSWTGELFF
CDR3 DNA: TGTGCCAGCAGCTTAGCGCCGACTAGCTGGACCGGGGAGCTGTTTTTT

J gene: TRBJ2-1
D gene: TRBD2
CDR3 length: 14
V gene: TRBV27
clone size: -
CDR3 protein: CASSLAGGGHEQFF
CDR3 DNA: TGTGCCAGCAGTCTAGCGGGCGGGGGCCATGAGCAGTTCTTC

J gene: TRBJ2-4
D gene: -
CDR3 length: 15
V gene: TRBV4-3
clone size: many
CDR3 protein: CASSQAPSAKNIQYF
CDR3 DNA: TGCGCCAGCAGCCAAGCCCCTAGCGCGAAAAACATTCAGTACTTC

J gene: TRBJ1-2
D gene: -
CDR3 length: 14
V gene: TRBV10-3
clone size: -
CDR3 protein: CAISAQGEDYGYTF
CDR3 DNA: TGTGCCATCAGTGCACAGGGAGAGGACTATGGCTACACCTTC

J gene: TRBJ2-5
D gene: TRBD1
CDR3 length: 14
V gene: TRBV29-1
clone size: few
CDR3 protein: CSVRDRVFGETQYF
CDR3 DNA: TGCAGCGTCCGGGACAGGGTTTTCGGAGAGACCCAGTACTTC

J gene: TRBJ1-1
D gene: -
CDR3 length: 15
V gene: TRBV7-2
clone size: many
CDR3 protein: CASSLEGTANTEAFF
CDR3 DNA: TGTGCCAGCAGCTTAGAGGGGACCGCGAACACTGAAGCTTTCTTT

J gene: TRBJ2-1
D gene: -
CDR3 length: 16
V gene: TRBV9
clone size: -
CDR3 protein: CASSVVPSSSYNEQFF
CDR3 DNA: TGTGCCAGCAGCGTAGTGCCCTCGAGCTCCTACAATGAGCAGTTCTTC

J gene: TRBJ2-1
D gene: -
CDR3 length: 13
V gene: TRBV3-1
clone size: few
CDR3 protein: CASTSRRGHEQFF
CDR3 DNA: TGTGCCAGCACCTCCCGCAGGGGCCATGAGCAGTTCTTC

J gene: TRBJ2-3
D gene: -
CDR3 length: 13
V gene: TRBV29-1
clone size: few
CDR3 protein: CSVDLARTDTQYF
CDR3 DNA: TGCAGCGTTGACCTAGCGCGCACAGATACGCAGTATTTT

J gene: TRBJ2-7
D gene: TRBD2
CDR3 length: 13
V gene: TRBV12-3/TRBV12-4
clone size: many
CDR3 protein: CATRLAGTYEQYF
CDR3 DNA: TGTGCCACCAGACTAGCGGGAACCTACGAGCAGTACTTC